This is a list of T cell receptor beta chains from one sample in a study of blood T cell repertoires in COVID-19. The repertoire was sequenced with immunoSEQ multiplex PCR; TCRdb's copy has only in-frame clones and lacks some. The sample contains roughly 150,000 clones, around 82% of which appear only once. Sequencing used peripheral blood. The receptors shown here come from a woman in her 70s who had recovered from COVID-19. Each CDR3 is given with its conserved first and last residue. The D gene is left open where the match is weak. Only part of the rows carry a size: once, few, many, or a class if the clone is expanded.

v_gene	j_gene	d_gene	abundance	CDR3aa	CDR3nt
TRBV5-1	TRBJ1-1	NA	NA	CASGPGDTEAFF	TGCGCCAGCGGGCCGGGGGACACTGAAGCTTTCTTT
TRBV6-6	TRBJ2-1	TRBD2	once	CATGGAGGPNEQFF	TGTGCCACCGGAGGAGCGGGAGGACCCAATGAGCAGTTCTTC
TRBV25-1	TRBJ1-5	NA	NA	CASSGTRTDQPQHF	TGTGCCAGCAGTGGGACAAGGACGGATCAGCCCCAGCATTTT
TRBV14	TRBJ1-2	NA	NA	CASSPGARWGYTF	TGTGCCAGCAGCCCCGGTGCCCGATGGGGCTACACCTTC
TRBV18	TRBJ2-2	NA	NA	CASSPRTGELFF	TGTGCCAGCTCACCCCGGACCGGGGAGCTGTTTTTT
TRBV3-1/TRBV3-2	TRBJ1-2	NA	NA	CASSQFIGPERDYGYTF	TGTGCCAGCAGCCAGTTTATAGGCCCCGAGAGGGACTATGGCTACACCTTC
TRBV3-1/TRBV3-2	TRBJ1-2	NA	NA	CASSQDRAVPGYGYTF	TGTGCCAGCAGCCAAGATCGGGCAGTCCCGGGGTATGGCTACACCTTC
TRBV11-3	TRBJ2-1	TRBD2	NA	CASSLAGGWNEQFF	TGTGCCAGCAGCCTAGCGGGGGGATGGAATGAGCAGTTCTTC
TRBV4-2	TRBJ2-2	NA	NA	CASSQGAAPGELFF	TGTGCCAGCAGCCAGGGGGCAGCACCCGGGGAGCTGTTTTTT
TRBV19	TRBJ1-2	NA	once	CASSMAYGYTF	TGTGCCAGTAGTATGGCCTATGGCTACACCTTC
TRBV7-3	TRBJ2-5	NA	NA	CASSILRGGGTRETQYF	TGTGCCAGCAGCATCCTACGAGGAGGCGGCACCAGGGAGACCCAGTACTTC
TRBV6-1	TRBJ2-7	NA	NA	CASSESLGKEQYF	TGTGCCAGCAGTGAATCCCTAGGTAAGGAGCAGTACTTC
TRBV5-1	TRBJ2-3	NA	few	CASTSAGALTDTQYF	TGCGCCAGCACCTCCGCGGGGGCTCTCACAGATACGCAGTATTTT
TRBV19	TRBJ1-2	TRBD1	NA	CASRPRPDRDGWYGYTF	TGTGCCAGTAGGCCCCGGCCGGACAGGGATGGGTGGTATGGCTACACCTTC
TRBV11-3	TRBJ2-2	NA	NA	CASTHRQGGVTGELFF	TGTGCCAGCACCCACAGACAGGGAGGCGTCACCGGGGAGCTGTTTTTT
TRBV19	TRBJ2-1	TRBD2	NA	CASNQLAGGGGEQFF	TGTGCCAGTAACCAACTAGCGGGAGGGGGAGGTGAGCAGTTCTTC
TRBV7-9	TRBJ2-1	NA	NA	CASSPALGDGGEQFF	TGTGCCAGCAGCCCGGCCCTAGGGGACGGGGGTGAGCAGTTCTTC
TRBV9	TRBJ1-2	TRBD1	few	CASSAGDRGYGYTF	TGTGCCAGCAGCGCAGGAGACAGGGGTTATGGCTACACCTTC
TRBV5-6	TRBJ2-1	NA	once	CASSPGEPGNEQFF	TGTGCCAGCAGCCCAGGGGAACCGGGCAATGAGCAGTTCTTC
TRBV4-1	TRBJ1-6	TRBD1	NA	CASSRGQDHSPLHF	TGCGCCAGCAGCCGGGGACAGGACCATTCACCCCTCCACTTT
TRBV11-2	TRBJ2-1	TRBD2	NA	CASSPTSGSSDEQFF	TGTGCCAGCAGCCCGACTAGCGGGAGTTCGGATGAGCAGTTCTTC
TRBV3-1/TRBV3-2	TRBJ2-3	TRBD2	NA	CASSRKGLAGGASTDTQYF	TGTGCCAGCAGCCGGAAGGGACTAGCGGGAGGCGCTAGCACAGATACGCAGTATTTT
TRBV15	TRBJ2-1	NA	NA	CATSGSPGDGEQFF	TGTGCCACCAGCGGGTCCCCGGGGGACGGTGAGCAGTTCTTC